This TCR beta chain was obtained from a study of siplizumab effects on memory and regulatory T cells. Libraries were prepared by immunoSEQ multiplex PCR; TCRdb keeps only in-frame clonotypes and omits some of them. The data show about 87,000 clones, approximately 90% seen once. The CDR3 is 13 residues long. Germline V CDR1 and CDR2: SEHNR, FQNEAQ (reference sequence). Between the trimmed V and J ends, which lost 3 bases and 1 base, there was a span of 7 bases. The sequenced sample consisted of CD4+ T cells sorted from blood. The sequence derives from a human donor in good health. The gene calls are TRBV7-9 and TRBJ2-7; no clear D. CDR3 sequence reads: CASSFQVSYEQYF. CDR3 in DNA: TGTGCCAGCAGCTTTCAGGTTTCCTACGAGCAGTACTTC. The variable domain in full, with the rest retrieved from reference TRBV7-9 and TRBJ2-7, is DTGVSQNPRHKITKRGQNVTFRCDPISEHNRLYWYRQTLGQGPEFLTYFQNEAQLEKSRLLSDRFSAERPKGSFSTLEIQRTEQGDSAMYLCASSFQVSYEQYFGPGTRLTVT.